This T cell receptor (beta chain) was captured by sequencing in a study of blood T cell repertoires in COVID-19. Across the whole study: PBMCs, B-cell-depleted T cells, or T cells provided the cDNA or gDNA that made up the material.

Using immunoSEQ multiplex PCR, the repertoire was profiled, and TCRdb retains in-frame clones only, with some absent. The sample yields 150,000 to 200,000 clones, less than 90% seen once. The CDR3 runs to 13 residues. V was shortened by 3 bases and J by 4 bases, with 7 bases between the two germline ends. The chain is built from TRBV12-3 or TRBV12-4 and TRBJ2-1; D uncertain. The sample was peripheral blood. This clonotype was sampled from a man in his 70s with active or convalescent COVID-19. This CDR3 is CASSLARYNEQFF. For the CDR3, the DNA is TGTGCCAGCAGTTTGGCCAGGTACAATGAGCAGTTCTTC.